This T cell receptor (beta chain) was retrieved from a study of blood T cell repertoires in COVID-19. The wider study: COVID-19 samples, acute and convalescent, were from the United States, Italy and Spain. PBMCs, B-cell-depleted T cells, or T cells were the source of the cDNA or gDNA that made up the material.

Source study methods: Counts of nucleated cells, estimated from reference gene primer amplification, were obtained. Using immunoSEQ multiplex PCR, the repertoire was profiled, and TCRdb retains in-frame clones only, with some absent. V and J calls and clone size are as listed in that table; D and trimming were resolved from the DNA. The data show under 250,000 clones, roughly 88% seen once. V shed 1 base and J 5 bases; nucleotides not matched to a gene: 8. This CDR3 spans 16 amino acids. The germline CDR1 and CDR2 sequences are LGHNA and YSLEER. This TCR derives from a man older than 75 with acute or convalescent COVID-19. The genes are TRBV4-3 and TRBJ2-3; 8 positions match TRBD1. The specimen was peripheral blood. CDR3 sequence reads: CASSQVWQGAGDTQYF. The DNA of the CDR3 is TGCGCCAGCAGCCAAGTATGGCAGGGGGCAGGAGATACGCAGTATTTT.